The T cell receptor beta chain under discussion was sequenced for a study of blood T cells in healthy people across ages. Study observations and caveats: Estimates drawn from one million T cells were deemed to understate diversity. As naive T cell percentage varied, TCR beta diversity correlated strongly with it. Versus aged donors, long-lived donors had higher diversity and more naive CD4+ cells.

J was trimmed by 11 bases and V by 4 bases; bases with no gene match: 13. The CDR3 has 14 residues. In germline, CDR1 is SGHRS, CDR2 YFSETQ. The use of a sample-barcoded 5' primer and a J-beta primer mix characterized a second PCR of roughly 6 to 12 cycles. Per-sample output comprised a minimum of 3 million paired-end reads containing CDR3. TCRdb passed the 5' RACE reads through MiXCR, listing each CDR3 protein once. The data contain approximately 800,000 distinct CDR3 sequences, about 61% of them singletons. Of note for this clonotype: Antigen unknown.

V is TRBV5-1 and J is TRBJ2-5; 8 bases are shared with TRBD1. Source material: blood. The clonotype comes from a man between 35 and 55 years old in good health. The CDR3 loop is CASSLQGELGEQYF. CDR3 sequence (DNA): TGCGCCAGCAGCCTACAGGGGGAATTGGGGGAGCAGTACTTC.